The clone carrying this TCR beta chain showed up many times. TCRdb processed the reads anew with MiXCR; each CDR3 protein has one entry. Here the sample spans 200,000 to 250,000 distinct CDR3 sequences, about 5.9% being singletons. This specimen comes from a study of T cell repertoires in cytomegalovirus infection. The CDR3 loop spans 18 amino acids. V lost 1 base and J lost 5; bases outside the gene matches: 12. Germline V gene lookup returns CDR1 SGHNT and CDR2 YENEEA. This TCR was recovered from a human donor in good health (CMV status not recorded). Some clones in this sample may be carry-over from other donors' samples. The sample was PBMCs. The chain carries TRBV11-3 and TRBJ2-1; TRBD1 aligns across 9 bases. The CDR3 DNA follows: TGTGCCAGCAGCTTAGGATTGTCGGGACAGGGTTTTGACAATGAGCAGTTCTTC. This sequence encodes CASSLGLSGQGFDNEQFF. The complete variable domain, with remaining parts taken from reference TRBV11-3 and TRBJ2-1, reads EAGVVQSPRYKIIEKKQPVAFWCNPISGHNTLYWYLQNLGQGPELLIRYENEEAVDDSQLPKDRFSAERLKGVDSTLKIQPAELGDSAVYLCASSLGLSGQGFDNEQFFGPGTRLTVL.